These 30 T cell receptor beta chains were sequenced from one sample in a study of preoperative IRX-2 immunotherapy in early breast cancer. Clones were read by immunoSEQ multiplex PCR, and TCRdb kept only the in-frame ones, dropping some. Of about 42,000 clones in the sample, approximately 80% were seen once. The sample's treatment: preoperative locoregional IRX-2 cytokine immunotherapy. Sample: tumor tissue, taken after IRX-2 immunotherapy. These receptors were obtained from a human donor with breast cancer.

The V call is TRBV5-1, the J call TRBJ2-5; the match to TRBD2 covers 10 bases. There are 15 residues in the CDR3. Germline loops: CDR1 SGHRS, CDR2 YFSETQ. V dropped 6 bases and J dropped 3; count of bases not matched to a gene: 8. Here the CDR3 DNA reads TGCGCCAGCACTTCGTCCGGGACTAGCGAAGAGACCCAGTACTTC. This codes for CASTSSGTSEETQYF.

This clone was detected once. Different DNA sequences within this sample yield the same CDR3. The chain recombines TRBV18 with TRBJ1-5; 8 bases match TRBD1. Germline CDR1 is KGHSH and CDR2 is LQKENI. This CDR3 has 15 residues. V shed 3 bases, J shed 2 bases, and the junction held 3 bases outside the gene matches. Here the CDR3 reads CASSPGGQGNQPQHF. CDR3 in DNA: TGTGCCAGCTCACCCGGGGGACAGGGCAATCAGCCCCAGCATTTT.

This chain uses TRBV25-1 with TRBJ1-4, with TRBD1 identical over 7 bases. This CDR3 spans 17 amino acids. Per the germline V gene, CDR1 is MGHDK and CDR2 is SYGVNS. V shed 1 base and J 5 bases; nucleotides not matched to a gene: 10. The CDR3 DNA reads TGTGCCAGCAGTGAATTACCGGGACAGAACCTAAATGAAAAACTGTTTTTT. This encodes CASSELPGQNLNEKLFF.

The rearrangement links TRBV30 to TRBJ1-3, with D uncertain. The germline V gene has CDR1 GTSNPN and CDR2 SVGIG (reference sequence). Between the trimmed V and J ends, which lost 5 bases and 4 bases, there was a span of 12 bases. This CDR3 has 13 amino acids. The CDR3 sequence is CAWGRIPGNTIYF. The CDR3 DNA is TGTGCCTGGGGGAGGATTCCCGGAAACACCATATATTTT. Looking up the rest from reference TRBV30 and TRBJ1-3 gives the full variable domain: SQTIHQWPATLVQPVGSPLSLECTVEGTSNPNLYWYRQAAGRGLQLLFYSVGIGQISSEVPQNLSASRPQDRQFILSSKKLLLSDSGFYLCAWGRIPGNTIYFGEGSWLTVV.

This chain uses TRBV23-1 with TRBJ1-4, with 9 positions matching TRBD1. TRBV23-1 is annotated as an ORF whose role is uncertain. The CDR3 covers 14 residues. V lost 7 bases to trimming and J lost 8 bases; unmatched junction nucleotides: 8. CDR3 DNA: TGCGCCAGCACTCTGGGGACAGGGAGAGAAAAACTGTTTTTT. Residues: CASTLGTGREKLFF.

V is TRBV19 and J is TRBJ2-1, with 7 bases fitting TRBD1. Trimming removed 5 bases from V and 7 bases from J; junction bases left unmatched: 8. This CDR3 is 14 amino acids long. Germline loops: CDR1 LNHDA, CDR2 SQIVND (reference sequence). The CDR3 here is CASSSHTGANEQFF. CDR3 sequence (DNA): TGTGCCAGTAGTTCACATACAGGGGCGAATGAGCAGTTCTTC.

The chain carries TRBV19 and TRBJ1-4, with 7 bases aligning to TRBD1. Germline V CDR1 and CDR2: LNHDA, SQIVND (reference sequence). CDR3 length equals 18 residues. V lost 3 bases, J lost 0 bases, and 10 bases stayed unmatched. The CDR3 sequence is CASSILTGRVATNEKLFF. CDR3 in DNA: TGTGCCAGTAGTATCCTGACAGGGCGAGTTGCAACTAATGAAAAACTGTTTTTT.

The chain links TRBV15 to TRBJ1-4, with TRBD1 identical over 9 bases. V trimming: 4 bases; J trimming: 5 bases; junction bases outside the gene matches: 8. Germline CDR1 and CDR2: LNHNV and YYDKDF (reference sequence). This CDR3 has 16 amino acids. In nucleotides, the CDR3 is TGTGCCACCAGCAAAAACTCGGGACAGGGAAATGAAAAACTGTTTTTT. It yields the protein CATSKNSGQGNEKLFF. The whole variable domain, filled in from reference TRBV15 and TRBJ1-4, reads DAMVIQNPRYQVTQFGKPVTLSCSQTLNHNVMYWYQQKSSQAPKLLFHYYDKDFNNEADTPDNFQSRRPNTSFCFLDIRSPGLGDTAMYLCATSKNSGQGNEKLFFGSGTQLSVL.

This clone was picked up one time. The rearrangement joins TRBV1 to TRBJ2-2; the table's D call, TRBD1, was not checked against the DNA. TRBV1 is classified as a pseudogene. The CDR3 covers 18 residues. The CDR3 loop reads CASSPPGTGLANTGELFF. Written as DNA, the CDR3 is TGCGCCAGCAGCCCTCCCGGGACAGGGCTGGCGAACACCGGGGAGCTGTTTTTT.

The chain has TRBV10-2 and TRBJ2-7; tentative D call: TRBD1 (6 bases). The CDR3 has 14 amino acids. Germline-derived CDR1 and CDR2 are WSHSY and SAAADI. V lost 3 bases and J lost 3, with 12 bases in between. This CDR3 reads CASSDRGVLYEQYF. Here the CDR3 DNA reads TGCGCCAGCAGTGACAGGGGAGTCCTCTACGAGCAGTACTTC.

This clone was detected a few times. The gene calls are TRBV6-8 and TRBJ1-2; D is possibly TRBD1 (5 bases). The CDR3 runs 14 residues. Trimming cost V 4 bases and J 4 bases, with 13 bases left between them. Germline lookup yields CDR1 MNHGY and CDR2 SAAAGT. CDR3 region: CASSFGYGAYGYTF. The CDR3 region has the DNA TGTGCCAGCAGTTTCGGATACGGGGCCTATGGCTACACCTTC.

The genes are TRBV6-7 and TRBJ1-2; D is ambiguous. TRBV6-7 is treated as an ORF (open reading frame) with a function not yet certain. Trimming left V 5 bases short and J 4 bases short, with 8 bases between. The length of the CDR3 is 12 residues. CDR3: CASSEMAYGYTF. Written as DNA, the CDR3 is TGTGCCAGCAGTGAAATGGCCTATGGCTACACCTTC.

Note on this clone: One end of the junction varies from germline; a read error may be responsible. This chain uses TRBV18 with TRBJ2-5; 7 nucleotides align to TRBD2. The CDR3 consists of 14 residues. Germline V lookup: CDR1 KGHSH, CDR2 LQKENI. CDR3 region: CASSRTSSQETQYF. CDR3 in DNA: TGTGCCAGCTCACGGACTAGTTCGCAAGAGACTCAGTACTTC.

The rearrangement uses TRBV5-1 and TRBJ2-5, with 10 bases fitting TRBD1. Germline V gene data show CDR1 as SGHRS and CDR2 as YFSETQ. Germline trimming cut 4 bases from V and 3 bases from J; bases unmatched to any gene: 3. CDR3 length: 14 amino acids. The CDR3 region has the DNA TGCGCCAGCAGCGCCGGGACAGGGGAAGAGACCCAGTACTTC. Its translation is CASSAGTGEETQYF.

The chain couples TRBV7-1 to TRBJ2-2, with a tentative D call TRBD2 (5 bases). TRBV7-1 is identified as an open reading frame with a role that is uncertain. V lost 10 bases to trimming and J lost 0 bases, with 12 bases between them. The CDR3 has 14 amino acids. The CDR3 DNA is TGTGCCACGCGGGCCGGAACGAACACCGGGGAGCTGTTTTTT. Translating gives CATRAGTNTGELFF.

This chain links TRBV7-1 with TRBJ2-5; TRBD1 agrees at 9 bases. TRBV7-1 is classed as an ORF, of uncertain function. The CDR3 loop spans 16 amino acids. The trim removed 6 bases at V and 3 bases at J, leaving 11 bases unmatched. This chain's CDR3 is CASSFLGQGNKETQYF. CDR3 nucleotides: TGTGCCAGCAGTTTTCTGGGACAGGGAAACAAAGAGACCCAGTACTTC.

The chain combines TRBV6-8 with TRBJ2-3; possible D gene TRBD2, 5 bases. The ends were cut back, 2 bases at V and 2 bases at J, with 8 bases in the middle. The CDR3 runs 14 residues. Germline values: CDR1 MNHGY, CDR2 SAAAGT. CDR3 DNA: TGTGCCAGCAGTTACCGGCTAGCCACAGATACGCAGTATTTT. It specifies CASSYRLATDTQYF.

This rearrangement joins TRBV18 to TRBJ2-5; TRBD2 agrees at 10 bases. From germline, CDR1 is KGHSH and CDR2 LQKENI. CDR3 length equals 16 residues. V gave up 0 bases and J gave up 1 base; unmatched junction bases: 2. CDR3 DNA: TGTGCCAGCTCACCACCGCTAGCGGGAGCCCAAGAGACCCAGTACTTC. Protein product: CASSPPLAGAQETQYF.

The chain links TRBV23-1 to TRBJ1-6; D is ambiguous. TRBV23-1 is known as an ORF, though its function is uncertain. V lost 4 bases to trimming and J lost 6 bases, with 7 bases between them. The CDR3 contains 13 residues. CDR3 loop: CASSLTFNSPLHF. The DNA for the CDR3 is TGCGCCAGCAGTCTGACCTTTAATTCACCCCTCCACTTT.

This clone came up once. The chain joins TRBV7-6 to TRBJ2-2; D remains ambiguous. Trimming cost V 1 base and J 1 base, with 7 bases left between them. Germline CDR1 SGHVS, CDR2 FNYEAQ. The CDR3 spans 15 residues. The CDR3 protein is CASSLESLNTGELFF. The DNA of the CDR3 is TGTGCCAGCAGCTTAGAGTCCCTGAACACCGGGGAGCTGTTTTTT.

CDR3 nucleotides: TGTGCCAGCAGTTCGGCGGGAGACTCCTACGAGCAGTACTTC. It translates to CASSSAGDSYEQYF. This sequence joins TRBV11-3 and TRBJ2-7, with TRBD2 identical over 7 bases. With 6 bases clipped from V and 0 bases from J, the junction kept 5 bases outside the gene matches. The CDR3 is 14 amino acids. Germline CDR1 reads SGHNT; CDR2 reads YENEEA.

The chain uses TRBV10-2 and TRBJ2-5; D unresolved. Trimming cost V 0 bases and J 5 bases, with 10 bases left between them. The V gene's germline CDR1 is WSHSY and CDR2 SAAADI. CDR3 size: 14 residues. The DNA of the CDR3 is TGCGCCAGCAGTGAGTCGACTCGGGCGGAGACCCAGTACTTC. It yields the protein CASSESTRAETQYF.

This clone was found a few times. The J gene is TRBJ1-2, the V gene TRBV6-8; 7 bases map to TRBD1. The CDR3 covers 15 residues. V was clipped by 9 bases and J by 5 bases; unmatched bases: 15. CDR1 and CDR2 (germline): MNHGY, SAAAGT. CDR3 loop: CASSKDREWSYGYTF. The CDR3 region has the DNA TGTGCCAGTAGTAAAGACAGGGAATGGTCGTATGGCTACACCTTC.

The chain recombines TRBV11-3 with TRBJ1-2; 8 positions match TRBD1. CDR3 length: 14 amino acids. V lost 8 bases, J lost 0 bases, and 5 bases stayed unmatched. Germline V gene sequence: CDR1 SGHNT, CDR2 YENEEA. CDR3: CASGDRGANYGYTF. The CDR3 nucleotides are TGTGCCAGCGGAGACAGGGGTGCTAACTATGGCTACACCTTC.

This chain joins TRBV6-7 and TRBJ2-7; the D is unclear. TRBV6-7 is designated an ORF whose function remains uncertain. This CDR3 comprises 11 residues. V gave up 8 bases and J gave up 3 bases, with 8 bases separating them. The CDR3 coding sequence is TGTGCCAGCTCGAGTTTCTACGAGCAGTACTTC. This translates into CASSSFYEQYF.

This clone was recorded a few times. The V call is TRBV11-3, the J call TRBJ1-4; maybe TRBD1 (5 bases). The length of the CDR3 is 14 residues. V lost 3 bases, J lost 5 bases, and 10 bases lay in between. Germline CDR1 is SGHNT and CDR2 is YENEEA. The CDR3 DNA reads TGTGCCAGCAGCTTGGGGACTGTGAATGAAAAACTGTTTTTT. It translates to CASSLGTVNEKLFF.

This clone has only a few counts. The chain joins TRBV6-8 to TRBJ2-7; 8 bases agree with TRBD1. V shed 2 bases and J 6 bases; nucleotides not matched to a gene: 6. The CDR3 loop spans 14 amino acids. Germline CDR1 and CDR2: MNHGY and SAAAGT. CDR3 in DNA: TGTGCCAGCAGTTACGCACAGGGGGAACTCGAGCAGTACTTC. This encodes CASSYAQGELEQYF.

In this sample, this clone turned up a few times. The chain couples TRBV11-3 to TRBJ2-3; D perhaps matches TRBD2 (5 bases). The CDR3 extends over 16 amino acids. V was clipped by 4 bases and J by 0 bases, with 14 bases between them. Germline lookup yields CDR1 SGHNT and CDR2 YENEEA. The DNA for the CDR3 is TGTGCCAGCAGCTCCGGAGGAACCACTAGCACAGATACGCAGTATTTT. Translated: CASSSGGTTSTDTQYF.

The J gene is TRBJ2-2, the V gene TRBV11-3, with 7 nucleotides matching TRBD1. J was trimmed by 0 bases and V by 3 bases; bases with no gene match: 1. The CDR3 runs 15 residues. The germline V gene has CDR1 SGHNT and CDR2 YENEEA. CDR3 sequence (DNA): TGTGCCAGCAGCTTTGGGACAGCGAACACCGGGGAGCTGTTTTTT. Its protein is CASSFGTANTGELFF.

V usage is TRBV10-2 and J usage is TRBJ1-5; D uncertain. This CDR3 spans 13 amino acids. Deletions cut 2 bases from V and 8 bases from J, with 10 bases between. Germline CDR1 reads WSHSY; CDR2 reads SAAADI. As DNA, the CDR3 is TGCGCCAGCAGTGAGAGCACCATGAAGCCCCAGCATTTT. Protein: CASSESTMKPQHF.